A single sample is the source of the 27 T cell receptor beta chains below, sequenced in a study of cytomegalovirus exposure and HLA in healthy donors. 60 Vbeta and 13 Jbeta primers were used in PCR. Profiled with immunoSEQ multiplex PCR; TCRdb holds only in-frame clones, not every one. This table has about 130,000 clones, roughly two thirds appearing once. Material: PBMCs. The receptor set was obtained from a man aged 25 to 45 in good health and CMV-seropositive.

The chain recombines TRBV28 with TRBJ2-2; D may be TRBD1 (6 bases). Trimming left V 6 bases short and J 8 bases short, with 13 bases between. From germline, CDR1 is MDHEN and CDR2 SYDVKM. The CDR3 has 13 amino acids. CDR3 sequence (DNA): TGTGCCAGCAGCCAGGGGTTTGCGGGGGAGCTGTTTTTT. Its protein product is CASSQGFAGELFF. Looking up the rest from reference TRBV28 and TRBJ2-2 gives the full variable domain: DVKVTQSSRYLVKRTGEKVFLECVQDMDHENMFWYRQDPGLGLRLIYFSYDVKMKEKGDIPEGYSVSREKKERFSLILESASTNQTSMYLCASSQGFAGELFFGEGSRLTVL.

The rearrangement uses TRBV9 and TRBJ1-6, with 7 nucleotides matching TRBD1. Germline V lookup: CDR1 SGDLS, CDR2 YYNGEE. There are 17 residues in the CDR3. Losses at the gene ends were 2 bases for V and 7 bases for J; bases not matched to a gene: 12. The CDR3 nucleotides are TGTGCCAGCAGCGTGCGAGGACAGGATCCCCTAAATTCACCCCTCCACTTT. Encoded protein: CASSVRGQDPLNSPLHF.

For the CDR3, the DNA is TGCGCCAGCACTCTCTGGGGGGGAGAGACCCAGTACTTC. Translation: CASTLWGGETQYF. J is TRBJ2-5 and V is TRBV5-1; 7 bases match TRBD2. V was pared by 6 bases and J by 4 bases, with 6 bases of the junction left unmatched. CDR3 size: 13 residues. Looked up from germline, CDR1 is SGHRS and CDR2 is YFSETQ.

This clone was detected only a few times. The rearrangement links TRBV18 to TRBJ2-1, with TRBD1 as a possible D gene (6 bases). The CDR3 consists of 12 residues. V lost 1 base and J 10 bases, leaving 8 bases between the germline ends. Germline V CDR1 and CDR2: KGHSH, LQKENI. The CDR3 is CASSPQGQEQFF. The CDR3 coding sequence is TGTGCCAGCTCACCACAGGGACAAGAGCAGTTCTTC.

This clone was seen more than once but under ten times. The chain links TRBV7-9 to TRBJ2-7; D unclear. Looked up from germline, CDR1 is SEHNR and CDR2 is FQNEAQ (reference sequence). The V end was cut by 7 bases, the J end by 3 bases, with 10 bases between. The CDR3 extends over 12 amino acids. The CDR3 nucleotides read TGTGCCAGCAAACTCAATAACTACGAGCAGTACTTC. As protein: CASKLNNYEQYF.

CDR3 DNA: TGTGCCAGCAGCCCATTCCCGCCTACGGGGGTCTATAATTCACCCCTCCACTTT. Translation gives CASSPFPPTGVYNSPLHF. This chain joins TRBV5-6 and TRBJ1-6, with D perhaps matching TRBD1 (5 bases). V was shortened by 4 bases and J by 3 bases, with 20 bases between the two germline ends. The CDR3 loop spans 18 amino acids. CDR1 is SGHDT, CDR2 YYEEEE, per germline.

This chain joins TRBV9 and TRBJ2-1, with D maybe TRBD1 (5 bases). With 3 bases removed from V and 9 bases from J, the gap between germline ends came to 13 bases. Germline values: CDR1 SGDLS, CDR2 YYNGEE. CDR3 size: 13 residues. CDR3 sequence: CASSDEITGEQFF. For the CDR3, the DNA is TGTGCCAGCAGCGATGAGATTACAGGTGAGCAGTTCTTC.

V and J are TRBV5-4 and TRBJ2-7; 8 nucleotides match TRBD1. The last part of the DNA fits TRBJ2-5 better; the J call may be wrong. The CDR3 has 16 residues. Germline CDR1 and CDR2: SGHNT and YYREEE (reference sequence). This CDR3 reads CASSFTSGGRGETQYF. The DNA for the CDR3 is TGTGCCAGCAGCTTCACTTCAGGGGGCAGGGGGGAGACCCAGTACTTC.

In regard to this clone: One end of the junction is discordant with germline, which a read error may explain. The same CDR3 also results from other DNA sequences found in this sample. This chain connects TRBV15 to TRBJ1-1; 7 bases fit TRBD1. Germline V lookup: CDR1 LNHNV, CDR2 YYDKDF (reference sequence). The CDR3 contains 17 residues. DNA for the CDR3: TGTGCCACTAGCAGAAGGCGGACAGGTACTTTGAACACTGAAGCTTTCTTT. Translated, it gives CATSRRRTGTLNTEAFF.

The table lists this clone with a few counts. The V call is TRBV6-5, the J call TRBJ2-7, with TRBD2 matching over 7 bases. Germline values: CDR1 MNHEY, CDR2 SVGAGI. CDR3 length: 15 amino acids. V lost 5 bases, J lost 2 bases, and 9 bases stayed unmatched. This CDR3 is CASSPDWTRAYEQYF. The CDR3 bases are TGTGCCAGCAGTCCCGACTGGACTAGGGCCTACGAGCAGTACTTC.

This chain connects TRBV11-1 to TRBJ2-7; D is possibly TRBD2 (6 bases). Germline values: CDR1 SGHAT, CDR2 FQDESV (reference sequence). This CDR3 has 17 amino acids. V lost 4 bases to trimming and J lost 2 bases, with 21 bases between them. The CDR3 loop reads CASSSPPGTYLAYEQYF. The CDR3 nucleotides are TGTGCCAGCAGCTCCCCCCCCGGGACTTACCTTGCCTACGAGCAGTACTTC.

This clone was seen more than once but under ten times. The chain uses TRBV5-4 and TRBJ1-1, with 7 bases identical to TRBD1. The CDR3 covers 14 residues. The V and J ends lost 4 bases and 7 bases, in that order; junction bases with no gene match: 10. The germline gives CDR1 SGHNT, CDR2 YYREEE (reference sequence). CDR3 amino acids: CASSPEGARSEAFF. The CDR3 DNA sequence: TGTGCCAGCAGCCCAGAGGGGGCGCGGAGTGAAGCTTTCTTT.

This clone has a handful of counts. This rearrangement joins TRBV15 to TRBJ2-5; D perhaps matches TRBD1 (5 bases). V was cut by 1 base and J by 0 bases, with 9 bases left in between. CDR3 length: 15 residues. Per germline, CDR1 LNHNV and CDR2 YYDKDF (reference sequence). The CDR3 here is CATSRGRTYQETQYF. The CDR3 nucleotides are TGTGCCACCAGCAGAGGGCGGACATACCAAGAGACCCAGTACTTC.

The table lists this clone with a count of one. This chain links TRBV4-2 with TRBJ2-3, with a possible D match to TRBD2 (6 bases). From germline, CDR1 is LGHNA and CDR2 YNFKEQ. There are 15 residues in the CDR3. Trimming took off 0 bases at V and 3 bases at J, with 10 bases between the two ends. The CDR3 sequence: CASSQDWRATDTQYF. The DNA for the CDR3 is TGTGCCAGCAGCCAAGACTGGAGGGCTACAGATACGCAGTATTTT.

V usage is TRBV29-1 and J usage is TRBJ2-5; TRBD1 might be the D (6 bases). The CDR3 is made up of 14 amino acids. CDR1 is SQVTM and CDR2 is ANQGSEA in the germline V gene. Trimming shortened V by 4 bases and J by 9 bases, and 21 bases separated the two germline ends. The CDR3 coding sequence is TGCAGCGTTGTGGACCGGGACACGGGTTATGCCCAGTACTTC. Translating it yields CSVVDRDTGYAQYF.

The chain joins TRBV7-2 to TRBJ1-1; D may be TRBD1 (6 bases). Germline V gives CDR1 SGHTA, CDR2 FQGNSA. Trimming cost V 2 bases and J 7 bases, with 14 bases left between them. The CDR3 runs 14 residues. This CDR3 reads CASSLQGPGGEAFF. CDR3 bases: TGTGCCAGCAGCTTACAGGGGCCGGGTGGTGAAGCTTTCTTT.

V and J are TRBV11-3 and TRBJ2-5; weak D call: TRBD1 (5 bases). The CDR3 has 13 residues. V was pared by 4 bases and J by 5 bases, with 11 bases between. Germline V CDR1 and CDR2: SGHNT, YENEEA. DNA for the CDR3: TGTGCCAGCAGCTCGTCAAAGGGGGAGACCCAGTACTTC. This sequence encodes CASSSSKGETQYF.

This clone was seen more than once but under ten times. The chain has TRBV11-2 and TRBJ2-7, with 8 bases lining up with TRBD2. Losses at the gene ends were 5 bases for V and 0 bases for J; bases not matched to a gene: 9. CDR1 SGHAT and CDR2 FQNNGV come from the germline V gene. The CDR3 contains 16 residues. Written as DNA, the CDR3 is TGTGCCAGCAGCCCGTTAGCGGGATCCCCCTCCTACGAGCAGTACTTC. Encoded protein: CASSPLAGSPSYEQYF.

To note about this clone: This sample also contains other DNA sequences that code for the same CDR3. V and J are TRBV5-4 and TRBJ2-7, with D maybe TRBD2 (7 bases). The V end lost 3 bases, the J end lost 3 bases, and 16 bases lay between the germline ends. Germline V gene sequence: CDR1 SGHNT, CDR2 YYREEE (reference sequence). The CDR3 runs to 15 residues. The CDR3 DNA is TGTGCCAGCAGCTCCCACAGGGAGGGCCTCTACGAGCAGTACTTC. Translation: CASSSHREGLYEQYF.

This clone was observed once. In DNA form, the CDR3 reads TGTGCCAGCAGCCCCCGTGGCCGGGGACTAGCGGGAGGATCCTCCTACGAGCAGTACTTC. It yields the protein CASSPRGRGLAGGSSYEQYF. V gene TRBV27 combines with J gene TRBJ2-7; the match to TRBD2 covers 15 bases. V gave up 6 bases and J gave up 0 bases; unmatched junction bases: 15. Germline lookup yields CDR1 MNHEY and CDR2 SMNVEV (reference sequence). The CDR3 has 20 amino acids.

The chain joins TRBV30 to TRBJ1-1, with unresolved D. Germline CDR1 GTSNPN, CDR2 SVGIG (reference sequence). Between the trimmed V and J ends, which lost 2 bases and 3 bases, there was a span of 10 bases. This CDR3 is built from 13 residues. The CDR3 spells CAWSLRVYTEAFF. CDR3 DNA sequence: TGTGCCTGGAGTCTGCGGGTGTACACTGAAGCTTTCTTT.

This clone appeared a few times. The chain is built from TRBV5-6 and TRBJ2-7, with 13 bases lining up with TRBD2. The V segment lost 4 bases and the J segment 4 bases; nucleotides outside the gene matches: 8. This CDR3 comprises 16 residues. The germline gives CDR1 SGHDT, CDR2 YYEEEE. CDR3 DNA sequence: TGTGCCAGCAGCGAAAGCGGGACTAGCGGGATGTACGAGCAGTACTTC. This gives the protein CASSESGTSGMYEQYF.

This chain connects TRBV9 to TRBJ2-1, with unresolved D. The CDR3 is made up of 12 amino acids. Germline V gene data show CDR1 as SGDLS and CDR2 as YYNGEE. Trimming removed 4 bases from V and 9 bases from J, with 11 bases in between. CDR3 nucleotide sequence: TGTGCCAGCAGCATTGTGAGAGGTGAGCAGTTCTTC. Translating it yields CASSIVRGEQFF.

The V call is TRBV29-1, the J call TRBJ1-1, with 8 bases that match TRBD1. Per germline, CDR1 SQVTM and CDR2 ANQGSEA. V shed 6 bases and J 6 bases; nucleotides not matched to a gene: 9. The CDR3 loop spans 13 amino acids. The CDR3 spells CSVAGQGLSEAFF. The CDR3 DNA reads TGCAGCGTAGCCGGACAGGGATTGTCTGAAGCTTTCTTT.

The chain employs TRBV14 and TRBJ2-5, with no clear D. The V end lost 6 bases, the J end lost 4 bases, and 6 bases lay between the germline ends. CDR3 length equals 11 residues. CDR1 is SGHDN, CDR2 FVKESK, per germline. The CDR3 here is CASSRAETQYF. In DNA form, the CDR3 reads TGTGCCAGCAGTCGAGCAGAGACCCAGTACTTC.

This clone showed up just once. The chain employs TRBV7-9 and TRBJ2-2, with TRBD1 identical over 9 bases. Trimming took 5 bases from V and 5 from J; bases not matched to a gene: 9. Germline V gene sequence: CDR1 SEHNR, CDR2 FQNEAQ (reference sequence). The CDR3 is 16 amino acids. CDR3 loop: CASSRWTGVGTGELFF. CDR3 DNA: TGTGCCAGCAGCCGTTGGACAGGGGTAGGAACCGGGGAGCTGTTTTTT.

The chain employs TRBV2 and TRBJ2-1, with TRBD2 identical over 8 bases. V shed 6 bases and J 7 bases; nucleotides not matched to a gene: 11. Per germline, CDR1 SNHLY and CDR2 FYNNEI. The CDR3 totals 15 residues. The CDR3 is CASRASSGILNEQFF. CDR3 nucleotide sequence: TGTGCCAGCAGGGCGAGTAGCGGGATTCTTAATGAGCAGTTCTTC.